Below are 5 T cell receptor beta chains sequenced from a single sample in a study of blood T cell repertoires in COVID-19. Profiled with immunoSEQ multiplex PCR; TCRdb holds only in-frame clones, not every one. Seen here are some 320,000 clones, more than 75% observed once, and the top ten hold roughly 2.6%. Sequenced material: PBMCs or T cells enriched from blood (not recorded which). All receptors derive from a man aged 55 to 70 who had recovered from COVID-19.

The rearrangement links TRBV27 to TRBJ1-5, with D possibly TRBD1 on 6 matching bases. The CDR3 has 14 amino acids. The V end lost 5 bases, the J end lost 6 bases, and 14 bases lay between the germline ends. Germline CDR1 and CDR2: MNHEY and SMNVEV (reference sequence). DNA for the CDR3: TGTGCCAGCAGTCCAGGACAGCGCGGTCAGCCCCAGCATTTT. Translating gives CASSPGQRGQPQHF.

The rearrangement links TRBV6-5 to TRBJ1-2; TRBD1 matches 7 bases. This CDR3 has 14 residues. J was trimmed by 4 bases and V by 8 bases; bases with no gene match: 10. CDR1 is MNHEY, CDR2 SVGAGI, per germline. The CDR3 nucleotides are TGTGCCAGCCCAGATCGACAGGGTACCTATGGCTACACCTTC. Its translation is CASPDRQGTYGYTF.

This clone has a single count. This chain uses TRBV27 with TRBJ1-6; tentative D call: TRBD1 (5 bases). The CDR3 has 15 amino acids. V was clipped by 0 bases and J by 10 bases, with 13 bases between them. Germline loops: CDR1 MNHEY, CDR2 SMNVEV (reference sequence). The CDR3: CASSLSAGMGSPLHF. The CDR3 nucleotides are TGTGCCAGCAGTTTATCTGCAGGGATGGGATCACCCCTCCACTTT.

This chain joins TRBV2 and TRBJ1-2; 8 bases align to TRBD1. There are 13 residues in the CDR3. Germline V gene data show CDR1 as SNHLY and CDR2 as FYNNEI. The J segment lost 4 bases and the V segment lost 8 bases, leaving 6 bases of the junction unmatched. CDR3 protein: CASGSQGAYGYTF. CDR3 DNA sequence: TGTGCCAGCGGAAGTCAGGGGGCCTATGGCTACACCTTC.

CDR3 sequence (DNA): TGTGCCAGCAGCCCCGGGACAGCCTACGAGCAGTACTTC. This translates into CASSPGTAYEQYF. The chain carries TRBV13 and TRBJ2-7; 7 bases map to TRBD1. Trimming at V came to 5 bases and at J to 2 bases, leaving 3 bases not matched to a gene. Germline CDR1 and CDR2: PRHDT and FYEKMQ (reference sequence). This CDR3 is built from 13 residues.